This T cell receptor (beta chain) appears in the sequencing data of a study of T cells after yellow fever vaccination. This CDR3 contains 13 residues. Germline V gene lookup returns CDR1 DFQATT and CDR2 SNEGSKA (reference sequence). The germline V and J ends were trimmed by 3 bases and 3 bases, with 11 bases remaining between them. Study-wide findings and caveats: The secondary response showed a weaker magnitude and a faster peak, day 5 versus 15. Once the booster was given, most primary-vaccination clones reappeared, at roughly 96% for CD4 and over 70% for CD8. Within FACS-sorted repertoires, abundant clonotypes contaminating from the bulk population could be present.

Researchers made TCR cDNA using 5'RACE template switching, and this step added a universal primer site and UMIs. One entry per CDR3 protein results from TCRdb running MiXCR on the 5' RACE reads. The data show more than 450,000 distinct CDR3 sequences, around a fifth seen once. In regard to this clonotype: Antigen: not known.

This sequence joins TRBV20-1 and TRBJ2-5; perhaps TRBD1 as D (6 bases). The specimen was PBMCs, collected about 21 days after the first yellow fever vaccination. The origin of this receptor is a man between 18 and 35 years old who received the YFV17D yellow fever vaccine. The CDR3 sequence is CSASATGKETQYF. The CDR3 DNA sequence: TGCAGTGCTAGCGCGACAGGCAAAGAGACCCAGTACTTC.